A selection of T cell receptor beta chains follows, all from one sample in a study of cytomegalovirus exposure and HLA in healthy donors. The table came from immunoSEQ multiplex PCR; TCRdb's copy has only in-frame clones and leaves some out. The data include roughly 50,000 clones; the top ten clones carry roughly 12%. The specimen was PBMCs. The source of these receptors is a woman aged 60-75 years in good health and CMV-seropositive. CDR3s include the opening cysteine and the closing phenylalanine or tryptophan. The D gene is left open where the match is weak. Clone size, where shown, is once, few, many, or a class for clones that have expanded.

TRBD1 | TRBJ2-7 | TRBV18 | NA | TGTGCCAGCTCACTGGAGACAGGGTACGAGCAGTACTTC | CASSLETGYEQYF
NA | TRBJ2-3 | TRBV18 | NA | TGTGCCAGCTCACCACGCAGACAAGTCACAGATACGCAGTATTTT | CASSPRRQVTDTQYF
NA | TRBJ1-1 | TRBV10-3 | NA | TGTGCCATCAGTGACCCCGCAGGGCTGGGGACTGAAGCTTTCTTT | CAISDPAGLGTEAFF
TRBD2 | TRBJ2-3 | TRBV15 | NA | TGTGCCACCAGCAGGCAGCGGGGGGCCTCCACAGATACGCAGTATTTT | CATSRQRGASTDTQYF
NA | TRBJ1-5 | TRBV6-1 | NA | TGTGCCAGCAGTGAATACAATCAGCCCCAGCATTTT | CASSEYNQPQHF
TRBD1 | TRBJ1-4 | TRBV11-3 | NA | TGTGCCAGCAGCTTAGAGGCAGGGGGTAATGAAAAACTGTTTTTT | CASSLEAGGNEKLFF
NA | TRBJ1-1 | TRBV28 | NA | TGTGCCAGCAGTACACGGGTCCGGTCAGCTTTCTTT | CASSTRVRSAFF
NA | TRBJ2-7 | TRBV7-9 | NA | TGTGCCAGCAGCTTAGCTGACTTCCCGACCTACGAGCAGTACTTC | CASSLADFPTYEQYF
NA | TRBJ1-2 | TRBV5-4 | NA | TGTGCCAGCAGCTTTCGGTCAGAAACTAACTATGGCTACACCTTT | CASSFRSETNYGYTF
NA | TRBJ2-7 | TRBV15 | NA | TGTGCCACCGGGGCGGGGCATTCGTACGAGCAGTACTTC | CATGAGHSYEQYF
TRBD2 | TRBJ2-2 | TRBV29-1 | NA | TGCAGCGTTGTTAGCGGGGCGCTAAACACCGGGGAGCTGTTTTTT | CSVVSGALNTGELFF
NA | TRBJ2-2 | TRBV7-8 | NA | TGTGCCAGCAGCCCGGTCGGTGGGGAGCTGTTTTTT | CASSPVGGELFF
NA | TRBJ2-1 | TRBV12-5 | NA | TGTGCTAGTGGTTTGAGATTACAGGGCAATGAGCAGTTCTTC | CASGLRLQGNEQFF
NA | TRBJ1-5 | TRBV7-9 | NA | TGTGCCAGCAGCGCGACGGCGGCAGGGGATCAGCCCCAGCATTTT | CASSATAAGDQPQHF
NA | TRBJ1-1 | TRBV9 | NA | TGTGCCAGCAGCGCCCACGGGGATGGGACTGAAGCTTTCTTT | CASSAHGDGTEAFF
NA | TRBJ1-1 | TRBV19 | NA | TGTGCCAGTAGTATGAGGCTAGGACAGCGCTATTTGAACACTGAAGCTTTCTTT | CASSMRLGQRYLNTEAFF
NA | TRBJ2-1 | TRBV7-9 | medium-sized | TGTGCCAGCAGCTCCGAGCTTGATGAGCAGTTCTTC | CASSSELDEQFF
TRBD1 | TRBJ1-1 | TRBV6-5 | NA | TGTGCCAGCATTTTTAGGCCGGGACAGGGCGCTGAAGCTTTCTTT | CASIFRPGQGAEAFF
TRBD1 | TRBJ1-5 | TRBV28 | NA | TGTGCCAGCAGTTTCGCACAGGGGGGCAATCAGCCCCAGCATTTT | CASSFAQGGNQPQHF
TRBD1 | TRBJ1-2 | TRBV6-5 | NA | TGTGCCAGCAGCTTCAGGACAGGGTCCGGGGGCTACACCTTC | CASSFRTGSGGYTF